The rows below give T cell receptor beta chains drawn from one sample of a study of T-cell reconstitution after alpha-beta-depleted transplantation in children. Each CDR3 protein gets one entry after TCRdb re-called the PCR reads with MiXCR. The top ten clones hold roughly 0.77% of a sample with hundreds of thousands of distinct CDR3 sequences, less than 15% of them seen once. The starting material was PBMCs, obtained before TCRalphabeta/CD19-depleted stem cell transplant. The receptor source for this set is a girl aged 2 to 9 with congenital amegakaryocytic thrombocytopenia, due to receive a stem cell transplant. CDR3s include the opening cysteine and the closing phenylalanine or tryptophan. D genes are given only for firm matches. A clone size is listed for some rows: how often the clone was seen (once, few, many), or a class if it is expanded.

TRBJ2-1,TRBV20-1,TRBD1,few,TGCAGCCTAGGACGGACAGGCTCCTACAATGAGCAGTTCTTC,CSLGRTGSYNEQFF
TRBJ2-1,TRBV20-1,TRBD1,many,TGCAGTGCACGACGGGACAGTTTGAATGAGCAGTTCTTC,CSARRDSLNEQFF
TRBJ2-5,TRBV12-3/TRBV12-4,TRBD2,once,TGTGCCAGCAGATTGCGGGGTAGCGGGAGAATTCCGGCCCAGTACTTC,CASRLRGSGRIPAQYF
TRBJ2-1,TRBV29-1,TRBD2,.,TGCAGCGTTGTAAGCGGGAGGGCCGTAGATGAGCAGTTCTTC,CSVVSGRAVDEQFF
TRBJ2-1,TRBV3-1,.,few,TGTGCCAGCAGCCAAGTGAAGGGCGGGAACTCCTACAATGAGCAGTTCTTC,CASSQVKGGNSYNEQFF
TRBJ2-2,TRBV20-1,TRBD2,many,TGCAGTGCTAGGGAAGCGGGAGCGAACACCGGGGAGCTGTTTTTT,CSAREAGANTGELFF
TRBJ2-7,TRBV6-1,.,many,TGTGCCAGCAGAGACCGGGATTACACCTACGAGCAGTACTTC,CASRDRDYTYEQYF
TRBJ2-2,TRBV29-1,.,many,TGCAGCGTTGAAGAGGCCGGGGAGCTGTTTTTT,CSVEEAGELFF
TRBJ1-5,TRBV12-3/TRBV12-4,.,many,TGTGCCAGCAGTTTCATAATGGGTAGCAATCAGCCCCAGCATTTT,CASSFIMGSNQPQHF
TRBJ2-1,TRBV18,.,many,TGTGCCAGCTCACCTGACAGCAGTAAGCAGTTCTTC,CASSPDSSKQFF
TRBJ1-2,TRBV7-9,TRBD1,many,TGTGCCAGCAGCCGGGACAGGGAGGGTTACACCTTC,CASSRDREGYTF
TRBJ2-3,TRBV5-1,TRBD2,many,TGCGCCAGCAGCGATAATAGCGGGAGCACCGGGGATACGCAGTATTTT,CASSDNSGSTGDTQYF
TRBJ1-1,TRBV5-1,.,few,TGCGCCAGCAGCCCCGACAGAGGGTCTGAAGCTTTCTTT,CASSPDRGSEAFF
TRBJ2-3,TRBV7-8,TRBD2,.,TGTGCCAGCAGCTTAACCCCAGCGGGAGGGCATTATCCAGATACGCAGTATTTT,CASSLTPAGGHYPDTQYF
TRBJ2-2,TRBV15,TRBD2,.,TGTGCCACCAGTCGGTTGGGACTAGCGGGAATCGGGGAGCTGTTTTTT,CATSRLGLAGIGELFF
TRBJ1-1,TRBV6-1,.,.,TGTGCCAGCAGTGATCCTACACCGGGGGAAGCTTTCTTT,CASSDPTPGEAFF
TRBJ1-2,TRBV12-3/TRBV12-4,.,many,TGTGCCAGCACCCGAACCGGTTATGGCTACACCTTC,CASTRTGYGYTF
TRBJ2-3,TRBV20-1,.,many,TGCAGTGCTAGAGATGGCCGCGATCCGGCAGATACGCAGTATTTT,CSARDGRDPADTQYF
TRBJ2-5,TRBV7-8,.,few,TGTGCCAGCAGCTCCCCCTTGGGACAAGAGACCCAGTACTTC,CASSSPLGQETQYF
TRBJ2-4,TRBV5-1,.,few,TGCGCCAGCAGCTTGGATTGGAACATTCAGTACTTC,CASSLDWNIQYF
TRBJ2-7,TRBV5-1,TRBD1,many,TGCGCCAGCAGCTTGGGGACAGGGACCAACGAGCAGTACTTC,CASSLGTGTNEQYF
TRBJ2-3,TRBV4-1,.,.,TGCGCCAGCAGCCGGGGGGACACAGGAGACGATACGCAGTATTTT,CASSRGDTGDDTQYF
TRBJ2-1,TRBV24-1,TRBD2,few,TGTGCCACCACGGATAGCGGGAGCTCCTACAATGAGCAGTTCTTC,CATTDSGSSYNEQFF
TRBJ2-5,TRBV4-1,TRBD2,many,TGCGCCAGCAGCCCTGAGCCGGGACTAGCGGGAGAGTTGGAGACCCAGTACTTC,CASSPEPGLAGELETQYF
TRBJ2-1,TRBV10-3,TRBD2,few,TGTGCCATCGGGACTAGCGGGACAGGCGATGAGCAGTTCTTC,CAIGTSGTGDEQFF
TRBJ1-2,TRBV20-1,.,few,TGCAGTGCTAGAGATCTAGCGCAGGGATCCTTC,CSARDLAQGSF
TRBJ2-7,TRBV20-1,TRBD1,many,TGCAGTGCTAGAGATCCGGGACAGGGAGTTTACGAGCAGTACTTC,CSARDPGQGVYEQYF
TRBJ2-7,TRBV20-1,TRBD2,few,TGCAGTGCTGTTGGACTAGCGGGTACCCACGAGCAGTACTTC,CSAVGLAGTHEQYF
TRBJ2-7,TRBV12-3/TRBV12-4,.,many,TGTGCCAGCAGTTTATTAACAGACTACGAGCAGTACTTC,CASSLLTDYEQYF
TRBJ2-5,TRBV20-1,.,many,TGCAGCGCTAGTAGCACCCGGGGCCAAGAGACCCAGTACTTC,CSASSTRGQETQYF
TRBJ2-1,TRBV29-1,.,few,TGCAGCGTTGAAGATCGACTATACTACAATGAGCAGTTCTTC,CSVEDRLYYNEQFF
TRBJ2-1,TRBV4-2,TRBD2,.,TGTGCCAGCAGCCACGCCCCGTCAGCGGGAGGTTACAATGAGCAGTTCTTC,CASSHAPSAGGYNEQFF
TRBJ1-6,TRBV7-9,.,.,TGTGCCAGCAGCACAAGAGTGAATTCACCCCTCCACTTT,CASSTRVNSPLHF
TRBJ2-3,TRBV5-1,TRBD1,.,TGCGCCAGCAGCTCTGGACAGGTTACAGATACGCAGTATTTT,CASSSGQVTDTQYF
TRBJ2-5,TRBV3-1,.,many,TGTGCCAGCAGCCAAAGAGGAGAAGAGACCCAGTACTTC,CASSQRGEETQYF
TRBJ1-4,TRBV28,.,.,TGTGCCAGCAGTTTATCTTCAGGGTCTGGTGAAAAACTGTTTTTT,CASSLSSGSGEKLFF
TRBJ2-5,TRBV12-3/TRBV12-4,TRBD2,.,TGTGCCAGCAGTCCCGGGACTAGCGGGAAGTCCCCGTACCAAGAGACCCAGTACTTC,CASSPGTSGKSPYQETQYF
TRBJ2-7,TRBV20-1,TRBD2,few,TGCAGTGCTCGGCCTAGGGGCGGGAGAGCCTACGAGCAGTACTTC,CSARPRGGRAYEQYF
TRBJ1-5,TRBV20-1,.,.,TGCAGTGCTAGAGAGGGGGGGGATAGCAATCAGCCCCAGCATTTT,CSAREGGDSNQPQHF
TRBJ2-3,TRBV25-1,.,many,TGTGCCAGCAGTGCGGACTCATCCGATACGCAGTATTTT,CASSADSSDTQYF
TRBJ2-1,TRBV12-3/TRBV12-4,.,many,TGTGCCAGCAGTTTTAGCGTCGGAAGCTCCTACAATGAGCAGTTCTTC,CASSFSVGSSYNEQFF
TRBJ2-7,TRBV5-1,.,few,TGCGCCAGCAGTTCCGGGACAACCTTGAACTCCTACGAGCAGTACTTC,CASSSGTTLNSYEQYF
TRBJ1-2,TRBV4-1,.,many,TGCGCCAGCAGCCAAGACAGCCGGAGTAACTATGGCTACACCTTC,CASSQDSRSNYGYTF
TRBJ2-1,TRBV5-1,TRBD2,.,TGCGCCAGCAGCGGCGGGACTAGCGAATACAATGAGCAGTTCTTC,CASSGGTSEYNEQFF
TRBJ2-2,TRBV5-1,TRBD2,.,TGCGCCAGCGGGCGACTAGCGGGAGTCGACACCGGGGAGCTGTTTTTT,CASGRLAGVDTGELFF
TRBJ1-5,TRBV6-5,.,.,TGTGCCAGCAGTTACGTGTCTCTCCTTAGCAATCAGCCCCAGCATTTT,CASSYVSLLSNQPQHF
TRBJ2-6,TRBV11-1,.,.,TGTGCCAGCAGCTTAACTATCTCGGTCAGGAGCTCTGGGGCCAACGTCCTGACTTTC,CASSLTISVRSSGANVLTF
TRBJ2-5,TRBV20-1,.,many,TGCAGTGCCCTTTGGGAGACCCAGTACTTC,CSALWETQYF
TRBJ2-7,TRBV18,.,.,TGTGCCAGCTCACCACTGGAATCAATTCCCTTCGAGCAGTACTTC,CASSPLESIPFEQYF
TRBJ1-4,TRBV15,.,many,TGTGCCACCAAGACGGGGGAAGGGGATGAAAAACTGTTTTTT,CATKTGEGDEKLFF
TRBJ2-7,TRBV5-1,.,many,TGCGCCAGCAGTCGACCGGGACATTCCTACGAGCAGTACTTC,CASSRPGHSYEQYF
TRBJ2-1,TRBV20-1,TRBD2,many,TGCAGTGCTAGTCGGGGGTCTAGCGGGAAATTTGAGCAGTTCTTC,CSASRGSSGKFEQFF
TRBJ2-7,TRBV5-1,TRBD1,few,TGCGCCAGCAGTACAGGGGGTCCCTTTTACGAGCAGTACTTC,CASSTGGPFYEQYF
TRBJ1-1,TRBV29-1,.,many,TGCAGCGTTGGTCCTTTGAACACTGAAGCTTTCTTT,CSVGPLNTEAFF
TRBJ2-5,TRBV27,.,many,TGTGCCAGCAGTTTATCCGTAGGAGAGACCCAGTACTTC,CASSLSVGETQYF